This entry is about one TCR beta chain. Its antigen is not identified. This entry is derived from a study of T cells in localized non-small cell lung cancer. Study-wide findings and caveats: Higher adjacent-lung clonality was associated with shorter survival. Turning up in adjacent lung were a median approximately 60 of the top 100 tumor clones. Uninvolved adjacent lung showed the highest T cell clonality, exceeding tumor. Because sequencing included only one region (of the tumor), heterogeneity remains possible.

Libraries were prepared by immunoSEQ multiplex PCR; TCRdb keeps only in-frame clonotypes and omits some of them. The data contain about 25,000 clones, roughly 90% of them singletons. The sequences come from peripheral blood, collected before any cancer treatment. This TCR was sampled from a female donor over 55 with stage I lung adenocarcinoma.

DNA for the CDR3: TGTGCCAGCAGCTTGGGACCAGCAGGGGCGCAACAAGAGACCCAGTACTTC. Amino acids: CASSLGPAGAQQETQYF. The chain carries TRBV5-5 and TRBJ2-5; perhaps TRBD1 as D (6 bases). CDR1 is SGHKS and CDR2 is YYEKEE in the germline V gene (reference sequence). The CDR3 has 17 amino acids. V was clipped by 0 bases and J by 2 bases, with 17 bases between them.